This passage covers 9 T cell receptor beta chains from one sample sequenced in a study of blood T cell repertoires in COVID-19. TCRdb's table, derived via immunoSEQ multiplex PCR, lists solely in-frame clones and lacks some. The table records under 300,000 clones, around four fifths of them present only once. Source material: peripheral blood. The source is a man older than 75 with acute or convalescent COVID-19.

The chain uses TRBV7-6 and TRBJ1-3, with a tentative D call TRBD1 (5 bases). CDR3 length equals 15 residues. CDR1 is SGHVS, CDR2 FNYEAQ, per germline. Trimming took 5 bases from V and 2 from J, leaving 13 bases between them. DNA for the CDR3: TGTGCCAGCAGCATCCCCGGGACTCCTGGAAACACCATATATTTT. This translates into CASSIPGTPGNTIYF.

The CDR3 nucleotides read TGCGCCAGCAGCGTTCAAGCGGGGGGATCCCAAGAGACCCAGTACTTC. Translation: CASSVQAGGSQETQYF. The chain employs TRBV5-1 and TRBJ2-5, with TRBD2 identical over 9 bases. After removal of 4 bases from V and 1 base from J, the junction contained 8 bases not matched to a gene. The CDR3 totals 16 residues. The V gene's germline CDR1 is SGHRS and CDR2 YFSETQ.

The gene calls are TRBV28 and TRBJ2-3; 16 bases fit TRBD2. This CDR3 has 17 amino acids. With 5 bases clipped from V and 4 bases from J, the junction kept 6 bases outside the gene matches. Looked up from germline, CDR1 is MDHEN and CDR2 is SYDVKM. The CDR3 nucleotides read TGTGCCAGCAGTCGTTCCGGGACTAGCGGGGGGGCAGATACGCAGTATTTT. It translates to CASSRSGTSGGADTQYF.

The CDR3 sequence is CASSQDPGGAGQPQHF. CDR3 bases: TGCGCCAGCAGCCAAGATCCGGGGGGCGCGGGTCAGCCCCAGCATTTT. J is TRBJ1-5 and V is TRBV4-1; D perhaps matches TRBD1 (6 bases). The V end lost 0 bases, the J end lost 6 bases, and 15 bases lay between the germline ends. The CDR3 length is 16 residues. Germline values: CDR1 MGHRA, CDR2 YSYEKL.

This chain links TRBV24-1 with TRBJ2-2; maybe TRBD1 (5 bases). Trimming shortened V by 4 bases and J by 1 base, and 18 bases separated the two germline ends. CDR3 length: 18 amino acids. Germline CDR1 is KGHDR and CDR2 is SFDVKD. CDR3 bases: TGTGCCACCAGTGACCCTCCTGGACACGTCGAGAACACCGGGGAGCTGTTTTTT. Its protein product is CATSDPPGHVENTGELFF.

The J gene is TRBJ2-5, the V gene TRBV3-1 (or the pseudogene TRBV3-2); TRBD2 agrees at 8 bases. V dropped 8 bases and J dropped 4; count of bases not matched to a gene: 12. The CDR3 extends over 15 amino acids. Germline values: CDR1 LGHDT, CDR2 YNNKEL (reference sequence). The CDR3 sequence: CASGRVPTSGETQYF. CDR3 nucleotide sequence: TGTGCCAGCGGACGGGTGCCTACTAGCGGAGAGACCCAGTACTTC.

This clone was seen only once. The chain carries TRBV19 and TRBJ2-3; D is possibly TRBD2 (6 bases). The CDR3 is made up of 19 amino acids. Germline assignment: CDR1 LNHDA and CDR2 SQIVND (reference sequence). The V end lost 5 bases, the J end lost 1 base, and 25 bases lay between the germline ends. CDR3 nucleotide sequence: TGTGCCAGTAGTGTCACTCTGGCCGGGACTGCCTGGGGCACAGATACGCAGTATTTT. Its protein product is CASSVTLAGTAWGTDTQYF.

The CDR3 reads CASSPPIGDTNYGYTF. CDR3 bases: TGTGCCAGCTCACCACCGATCGGGGATACTAACTATGGCTACACCTTC. The chain links TRBV18 to TRBJ1-2; D not certain. Per the germline V gene, CDR1 is KGHSH and CDR2 is LQKENI. Trimming removed 0 bases at V and 0 bases at J, with 11 bases between. This CDR3 contains 16 residues.

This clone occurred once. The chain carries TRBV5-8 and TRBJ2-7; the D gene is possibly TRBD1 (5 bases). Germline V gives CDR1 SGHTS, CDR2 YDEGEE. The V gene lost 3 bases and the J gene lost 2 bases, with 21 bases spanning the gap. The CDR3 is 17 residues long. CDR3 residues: CASSSGRARGPTYEQYF. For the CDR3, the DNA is TGTGCCAGCAGCTCGGGCAGGGCCCGCGGTCCCACCTACGAGCAGTACTTC.